This T cell receptor beta chain appears in the sequencing data of a study of blood T cell repertoires in COVID-19. Across the study: COVID-19 samples from acute and convalescent phases originated in the United States, Italy and Spain. PBMCs, B-cell-depleted T cells, or T cells provided the cDNA or gDNA that made up the material.

Methods used by the authors: Cell counts per sample came from amplifying reference gene primers. Assay: immunoSEQ multiplex PCR; the TCRdb copy retains only in-frame clones and omits some. For V, J and clone size, that table is used; D and trimming come from the DNA. The data show fewer than 200,000 clones, 85% seen once. The CDR3 is 15 amino acids. The J segment lost 9 bases and the V segment lost 7 bases, leaving 11 bases of the junction unmatched. In germline, CDR1 is WSHSY, CDR2 SAAADI. The source of this sequence is a human donor with acute or convalescent COVID-19. The donor label of this sample is uncertain. Sequenced material: peripheral blood. The chain carries TRBV10-2 and TRBJ1-6; TRBD1 matches at 8 bases. CDR3 amino acids: CASTPRGQYGSPLHF. DNA for the CDR3: TGCGCCAGCACCCCCAGGGGGCAATACGGTTCACCCCTCCACTTT.